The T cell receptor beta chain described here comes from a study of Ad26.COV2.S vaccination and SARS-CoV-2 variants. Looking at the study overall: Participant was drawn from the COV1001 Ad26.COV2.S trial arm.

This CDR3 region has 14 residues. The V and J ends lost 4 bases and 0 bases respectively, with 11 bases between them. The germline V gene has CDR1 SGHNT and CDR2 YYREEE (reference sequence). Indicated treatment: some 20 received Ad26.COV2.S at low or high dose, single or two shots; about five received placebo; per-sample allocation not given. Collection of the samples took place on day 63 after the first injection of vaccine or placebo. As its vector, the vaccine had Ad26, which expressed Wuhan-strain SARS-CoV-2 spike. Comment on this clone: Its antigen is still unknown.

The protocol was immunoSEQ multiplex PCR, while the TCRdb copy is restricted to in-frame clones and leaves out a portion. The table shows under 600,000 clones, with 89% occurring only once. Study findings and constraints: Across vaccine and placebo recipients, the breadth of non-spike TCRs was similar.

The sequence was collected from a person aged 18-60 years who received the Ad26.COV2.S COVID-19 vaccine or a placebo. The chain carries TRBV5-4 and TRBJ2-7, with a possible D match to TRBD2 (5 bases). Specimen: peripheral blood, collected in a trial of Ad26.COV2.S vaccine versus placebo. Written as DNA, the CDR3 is TGTGCCAGCAGCCCCAGCGGAAACTCCTACGAGCAGTACTTC. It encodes CASSPSGNSYEQYF.